These 9 T cell receptor beta chains originate from one sample sequenced in a study of shared clonotypes between healthy human individuals. Assay used: immunoSEQ multiplex PCR; TCRdb lists only in-frame clones, some missing. The sample shows around 1.5 million clones, about 98% of them seen only once. The sample consisted of naive CD4+ T cells sorted from blood. The subset here: CD45RA+ positively selected. The receptors were sampled from a young man in good health.

This chain joins TRBV2 and TRBJ1-5, with D possibly TRBD1 on 5 matching bases. Germline V gene lookup returns CDR1 SNHLY and CDR2 FYNNEI. This CDR3 is built from 14 residues. The germline V and J ends were trimmed by 8 bases and 4 bases, with 15 bases remaining between them. The CDR3 nucleotides read TGTGCCAGCGGAGGGACTGGTGTAAATCAGCCCCAGCATTTT. Its translation is CASGGTGVNQPQHF.

This chain uses TRBV7-7 with TRBJ2-1; D is unclear. Germline CDR1 and CDR2: SSHAT and FNYEAQ (reference sequence). The CDR3 covers 15 residues. Trimming took off 1 base at V and 4 bases at J, with 11 bases between the two ends. CDR3 nucleotide sequence: TGTGCCAGCAGCTTAGGATCACTGGTTTACAATGAGCAGTTCTTC. It specifies CASSLGSLVYNEQFF.

The J gene is TRBJ1-5, the V gene TRBV5-1, with a possible D match to TRBD1 (5 bases). CDR3 length: 12 amino acids. From germline, CDR1 is SGHRS and CDR2 YFSETQ. V was trimmed by 5 bases and J by 5 bases, leaving 8 bases between them. CDR3 bases: TGCGCCAGCAGGTTAGGGGATCAGCCCCAGCATTTT. Protein sequence: CASRLGDQPQHF.

The chain couples TRBV2 to TRBJ1-1, with a tentative D call TRBD1 (5 bases). The CDR3 is 14 amino acids. The germline V and J ends were trimmed by 3 bases and 4 bases, with 12 bases remaining between them. Germline CDR1 SNHLY, CDR2 FYNNEI. DNA for the CDR3: TGTGCCAGCAGTGAGAGGGGCGGTCGCACTGAAGCTTTCTTT. Translating gives CASSERGGRTEAFF.

The gene calls are TRBV5-1 and TRBJ2-3, with TRBD2 as a possible D gene (6 bases). V was pared by 5 bases and J by 3 bases, with 16 bases between. Germline CDR1 is SGHRS and CDR2 is YFSETQ. This CDR3 is built from 15 residues. CDR3 amino acids: CASRYTSLDTDTQYF. The DNA for the CDR3 is TGCGCCAGCAGATATACTAGCTTGGATACAGATACGCAGTATTTT.

This sequence joins TRBV6-4 and TRBJ2-1, with a weak D call TRBD1 (5 bases). CDR1 is MRHNA and CDR2 is SNTAGT in the germline V gene. Trimming cost V 5 bases and J 5 bases, with 10 bases left between them. CDR3 length: 13 residues. The CDR3 loop is CASSTQGNNEQFF. The CDR3 region has the DNA TGTGCCAGCAGTACTCAGGGCAACAATGAGCAGTTCTTC.

V is TRBV5-4 and J is TRBJ2-3, with a tentative D call TRBD2 (6 bases). V was clipped by 4 bases and J by 3 bases, with 18 bases between them. Germline V gene data show CDR1 as SGHNT and CDR2 as YYREEE (reference sequence). CDR3 length: 16 amino acids. The CDR3 nucleotides are TGTGCCAGCAGCCGGTGGAGGGCAATCGGGACAGATACGCAGTATTTT. Residues: CASSRWRAIGTDTQYF.

This chain joins TRBV29-1 and TRBJ2-1, with 13 bases that match TRBD2. The CDR3 totals 18 residues. The ends lost 6 bases at V and 7 bases at J; junction bases unmatched: 18. Germline V gives CDR1 SQVTM, CDR2 ANQGSEA. Here the CDR3 reads CSVKGQDEGLAGVNEQFF. The CDR3 coding sequence is TGCAGCGTCAAGGGACAGGACGAAGGACTAGCGGGAGTTAATGAGCAGTTCTTC.

The J gene is TRBJ2-2, the V gene TRBV15; D uncertain. The CDR3 sequence is 12 residues long. V was shortened by 5 bases and J by 8 bases, with 9 bases between the two germline ends. Germline CDR1 reads LNHNV; CDR2 reads YYDKDF (reference sequence). CDR3 nucleotide sequence: TGTGCCACCAGCGTCCCCCCTGGGGAGCTGTTTTTT. The encoded protein is CATSVPPGELFF.